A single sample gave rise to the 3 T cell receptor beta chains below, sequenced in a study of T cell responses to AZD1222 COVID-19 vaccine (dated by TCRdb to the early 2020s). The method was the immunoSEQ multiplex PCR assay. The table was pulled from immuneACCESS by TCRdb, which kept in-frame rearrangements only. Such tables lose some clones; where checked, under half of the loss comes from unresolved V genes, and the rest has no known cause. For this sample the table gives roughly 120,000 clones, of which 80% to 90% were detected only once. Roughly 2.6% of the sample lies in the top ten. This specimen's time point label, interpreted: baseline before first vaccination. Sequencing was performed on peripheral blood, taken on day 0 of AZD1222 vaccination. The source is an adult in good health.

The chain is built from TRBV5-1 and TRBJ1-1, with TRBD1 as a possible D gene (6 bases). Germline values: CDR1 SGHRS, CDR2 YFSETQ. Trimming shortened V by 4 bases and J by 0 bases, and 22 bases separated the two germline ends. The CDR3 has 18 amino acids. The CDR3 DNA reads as TGCGCCAGCAGCCCGATGGGCAGGGGCGCGTCAATGAACACTGAAGCTTTCTTT. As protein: CASSPMGRGASMNTEAFF. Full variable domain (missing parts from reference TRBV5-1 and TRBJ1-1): KAGVTQTPRYLIKTRGQQVTLSCSPISGHRSVSWYQQTPGQGLQFLFEYFSETQRNKGNFPGRFSGRQFSNSRSEMNVSTLELGDSALYLCASSPMGRGASMNTEAFFGQGTRLTVV.

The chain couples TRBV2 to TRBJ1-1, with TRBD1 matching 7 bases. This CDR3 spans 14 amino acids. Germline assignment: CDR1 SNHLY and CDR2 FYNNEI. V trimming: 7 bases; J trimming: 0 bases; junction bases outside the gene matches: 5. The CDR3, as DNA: TGTGCCAGCAAGGTGACAGGGCTGAACACTGAAGCTTTCTTT. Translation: CASKVTGLNTEAFF.

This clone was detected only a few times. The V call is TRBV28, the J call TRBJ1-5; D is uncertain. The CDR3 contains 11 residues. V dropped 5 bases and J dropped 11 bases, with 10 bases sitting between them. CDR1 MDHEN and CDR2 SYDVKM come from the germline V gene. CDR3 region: CASSETLAQHF. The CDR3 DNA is TGTGCCAGCAGTGAGACCCTAGCCCAGCATTTT. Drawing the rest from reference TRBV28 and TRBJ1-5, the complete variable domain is DVKVTQSSRYLVKRTGEKVFLECVQDMDHENMFWYRQDPGLGLRLIYFSYDVKMKEKGDIPEGYSVSREKKERFSLILESASTNQTSMYLCASSETLAQHFGDGTRLSIL.